Listed below are T cell receptor beta chains from one sample, sequenced in a study of T-cell memory formation after mild COVID-19. From the 5' RACE reads, TCRdb called clonotypes with MiXCR, one entry per CDR3 protein. The repertoire holds about 130,000 distinct CDR3 sequences, with 5% to 6.5% as singletons. The sequenced sample consisted of PBMCs or a T cell subset sorted from them (not recorded which). Receptor source: an adult woman who had mild COVID-19 (a few samples of this study predate the infection). Cell type and time point are not known. The CDR3 runs from the conserved cysteine through the conserved F or W. Fields, in order: J gene, D gene, clone size, V gene, CDR3 protein, CDR3 DNA. A D gene is named only where the DNA matches it firmly. Where a row states a size, it is once, few, many or the class of an expanded clone; other rows omit it.

J: TRBJ2-5
D: .
size: few
V: TRBV20-1
CDR3: CSARTAGSIQETQYF
DNA: TGCAGTGCTAGAACTGCGGGGAGCATCCAAGAGACCCAGTACTTC

J: TRBJ2-2
D: .
size: .
V: TRBV12-3/TRBV12-4
CDR3: CASSLHGSTGELFF
DNA: TGTGCCAGCAGTTTGCACGGAAGCACCGGGGAGCTGTTTTTT

J: TRBJ2-1
D: TRBD1
size: many
V: TRBV5-5
CDR3: CASSLGQGLYNEQFF
DNA: TGTGCCAGCAGCCTGGGACAGGGCTTATACAATGAGCAGTTCTTC

J: TRBJ2-5
D: .
size: few
V: TRBV20-1
CDR3: CSAPRGGETQYF
DNA: TGCAGTGCCCCTAGAGGCGGGGAGACCCAGTACTTC

J: TRBJ2-5
D: TRBD1
size: few
V: TRBV7-8
CDR3: CASSLQLTGTETQYF
DNA: TGTGCCAGCAGCCTACAACTGACAGGGACGGAGACCCAGTACTTC

J: TRBJ1-2
D: TRBD1
size: many
V: TRBV12-3/TRBV12-4
CDR3: CASRFQQGAYGYTF
DNA: TGTGCCAGCAGGTTTCAACAGGGGGCCTATGGCTACACCTTC

J: TRBJ2-3
D: .
size: many
V: TRBV9
CDR3: CASSVANNPHSWPDTQYF
DNA: TGTGCCAGCAGCGTAGCTAATAACCCCCATTCGTGGCCAGATACGCAGTATTTT

J: TRBJ2-5
D: TRBD1
size: many
V: TRBV7-6
CDR3: CASSLAQGALGETQYF
DNA: TGTGCCAGCAGCTTAGCACAGGGGGCTTTGGGAGAGACCCAGTACTTC

J: TRBJ1-5
D: .
size: many
V: TRBV2
CDR3: CASRTSRASGQPQHF
DNA: TGTGCCAGCAGAACGTCAAGGGCTTCAGGTCAGCCCCAGCATTTT

J: TRBJ2-2
D: TRBD2
size: .
V: TRBV7-3
CDR3: CASSLDGRAAGELFF
DNA: TGTGCCAGCAGCTTAGACGGGAGGGCCGCCGGGGAGCTGTTTTTT

J: TRBJ1-2
D: .
size: many
V: TRBV6-6
CDR3: CASSYSSGSNYGYTF
DNA: TGTGCCAGCAGTTACTCGTCGGGCAGCAACTATGGCTACACCTTC

J: TRBJ2-1
D: .
size: few
V: TRBV2
CDR3: CASKMEGAEQFF
DNA: TGTGCCAGCAAGATGGAGGGGGCAGAGCAGTTCTTC

J: TRBJ2-1
D: TRBD2
size: many
V: TRBV5-6
CDR3: CASSSGLAGFHEQFF
DNA: TGTGCCAGCAGCTCGGGACTAGCGGGGTTCCATGAGCAGTTCTTC

J: TRBJ2-3
D: .
size: few
V: TRBV20-1
CDR3: CSAKRSTDTQYF
DNA: TGCAGTGCTAAGCGTAGCACAGATACGCAGTATTTT

J: TRBJ1-4
D: .
size: few
V: TRBV19
CDR3: CASGDTSGLGKLFF
DNA: TGTGCCAGTGGAGACACTTCGGGGCTGGGAAAACTGTTTTTT

J: TRBJ2-1
D: TRBD1
size: many
V: TRBV5-5
CDR3: CASSLAGTGFYEQFF
DNA: TGTGCCAGCAGCTTGGCCGGGACAGGGTTCTATGAGCAGTTCTTC

J: TRBJ1-4
D: TRBD1
size: .
V: TRBV15
CDR3: CATSARQGVGEKLFF
DNA: TGTGCCACCAGCGCAAGACAGGGCGTCGGTGAAAAACTGTTTTTT

J: TRBJ2-3
D: TRBD2
size: many
V: TRBV7-9
CDR3: CASSPLAGGPHGTDTQYF
DNA: TGTGCCAGCAGCCCTCTAGCGGGAGGACCTCATGGCACAGATACGCAGTATTTT

J: TRBJ2-1
D: TRBD2
size: many
V: TRBV11-3
CDR3: CASSLGGRQYNEQFF
DNA: TGTGCCAGCAGCTTGGGCGGGAGGCAGTACAATGAGCAGTTCTTC

J: TRBJ2-5
D: .
size: many
V: TRBV5-1
CDR3: CASSLAGAQETQYF
DNA: TGCGCCAGCAGCTTGGCAGGGGCGCAAGAGACCCAGTACTTC

J: TRBJ2-3
D: TRBD1
size: many
V: TRBV5-1
CDR3: CASSLQGTDTQYF
DNA: TGTGCCAGCAGCTTACAGGGGACAGATACGCAGTATTTT

J: TRBJ2-2
D: .
size: .
V: TRBV7-3
CDR3: CASSLMSSSGELFF
DNA: TGTGCCAGCAGCTTAATGTCCAGCTCCGGGGAGCTGTTTTTT

J: TRBJ1-6
D: TRBD1
size: .
V: TRBV5-1
CDR3: CASSPRTGSASPLHF
DNA: TGCGCCAGCAGCCCGAGGACAGGGAGTGCTTCACCCCTCCACTTT

J: TRBJ2-7
D: .
size: few
V: TRBV7-9
CDR3: CASSTSGGVYEQYF
DNA: TGTGCCAGCAGCACGTCCGGAGGAGTCTACGAGCAGTACTTC

J: TRBJ2-7
D: .
size: .
V: TRBV28
CDR3: CAGSRRNSYEQYF
DNA: TGTGCCGGATCAAGGCGAAACTCCTACGAGCAGTACTTC

J: TRBJ2-7
D: TRBD1
size: many
V: TRBV5-1
CDR3: CASIPGTGSYEQYF
DNA: TGCGCCAGCATCCCGGGGACAGGGAGCTACGAGCAGTACTTC

J: TRBJ1-1
D: TRBD1
size: few
V: TRBV2
CDR3: CASSSQGVVSQAFF
DNA: TGTGCCAGCAGTTCACAGGGGGTTGTCTCTCAGGCTTTCTTT

J: TRBJ2-7
D: .
size: many
V: TRBV7-3
CDR3: CASSSQPGYEQYF
DNA: TGTGCCAGCAGCTCCCAACCTGGCTACGAGCAGTACTTC

J: TRBJ2-1
D: .
size: .
V: TRBV7-9
CDR3: CASSLWGRLVMDEQFF
DNA: TGTGCCAGCAGCCTGTGGGGGAGGCTAGTTATGGATGAGCAGTTCTTC

J: TRBJ1-1
D: TRBD1
size: many
V: TRBV24-1
CDR3: CATSEAGGNTEAFF
DNA: TGTGCCACCAGTGAGGCAGGGGGTAACACTGAAGCTTTCTTT

J: TRBJ2-7
D: TRBD1
size: few
V: TRBV20-1
CDR3: CSASNTGGTSYEQYF
DNA: TGCAGTGCTTCGAATACAGGGGGTACATCCTACGAGCAGTACTTC

J: TRBJ1-1
D: .
size: .
V: TRBV20-1
CDR3: CSAFDRAVDTEAFF
DNA: TGCAGTGCTTTTGACAGAGCGGTGGACACTGAAGCTTTCTTT

J: TRBJ2-1
D: .
size: few
V: TRBV7-3
CDR3: CASSLDPGPLPQFF
DNA: TGTGCCAGCAGCTTAGACCCAGGACCACTCCCGCAGTTCTTC

J: TRBJ1-3
D: TRBD1
size: few
V: TRBV18
CDR3: CASSPPRTGFSGNTIYF
DNA: TGTGCCAGCTCACCACCGCGGACAGGGTTCTCTGGAAACACCATATATTTT

J: TRBJ2-1
D: TRBD1
size: .
V: TRBV7-8
CDR3: CASSPEGAYNEQFF
DNA: TGTGCCAGCAGCCCAGAGGGGGCTTACAATGAGCAGTTCTTC

J: TRBJ2-2
D: TRBD2
size: .
V: TRBV29-1
CDR3: CVGGRATGELFF
DNA: TGCGTAGGCGGGAGGGCCACCGGGGAGCTGTTTTTT

J: TRBJ2-5
D: .
size: many
V: TRBV7-9
CDR3: CASSLALETQYF
DNA: TGTGCCAGCAGCTTAGCGTTGGAGACCCAGTACTTC

J: TRBJ2-1
D: .
size: few
V: TRBV6-2/TRBV6-3
CDR3: CASSPRLVLNEQFF
DNA: TGTGCCAGCAGTCCTAGACTAGTCTTGAATGAGCAGTTCTTC

J: TRBJ1-2
D: .
size: few
V: TRBV12-3/TRBV12-4
CDR3: CASSLGTEYGYTF
DNA: TGTGCCAGCAGTTTAGGGACCGAATATGGCTACACCTTC

J: TRBJ2-3
D: TRBD2
size: many
V: TRBV18
CDR3: CASSPASGGAQLHF
DNA: TGTGCCAGCTCACCGGCTAGCGGGGGGGCCCAATTACATTTT

J: TRBJ1-1
D: .
size: .
V: TRBV20-1
CDR3: CSARDPGRMNTEAFF
DNA: TGCAGTGCTAGAGATCCGGGGCGGATGAACACTGAAGCTTTCTTT

J: TRBJ2-7
D: TRBD2
size: .
V: TRBV3-1
CDR3: CASSRGLAGNYEQYF
DNA: TGTGCCAGCAGCCGTGGACTAGCGGGGAACTACGAGCAGTACTTC

J: TRBJ1-6
D: .
size: few
V: TRBV12-3/TRBV12-4
CDR3: CASRYREGAYNSPLHF
DNA: TGTGCCAGCAGATACAGGGAGGGCGCGTATAATTCACCCCTCCACTTT

J: TRBJ2-3
D: .
size: many
V: TRBV12-3/TRBV12-4
CDR3: CASSSLMVDTQYF
DNA: TGTGCCAGCAGTTCCCTCATGGTGGATACGCAGTATTTT

J: TRBJ2-7
D: .
size: .
V: TRBV5-1
CDR3: CASSLRDAGEQYF
DNA: TGCGCCAGCAGCCTCCGGGACGCAGGGGAGCAGTACTTC